Below are 23 T cell receptor beta chains sequenced from a single sample in a study of blood T cell repertoires in COVID-19. Libraries were prepared by immunoSEQ multiplex PCR; TCRdb keeps only in-frame clonotypes and omits some of them. The table has some 250,000 clones, 70% to 90% seen once; the top ten hold 2.5% to 3.5%. Sequenced material: peripheral blood. These receptors were obtained from a young woman who had recovered from COVID-19.

J is TRBJ1-2 and V is TRBV28, with 8 bases matching TRBD1. Germline V CDR1 and CDR2: MDHEN, SYDVKM. With 5 bases clipped from V and 2 bases from J, the junction kept 10 bases outside the gene matches. The CDR3 totals 16 residues. The CDR3 coding sequence is TGTGCCAGCAGTGCCCGGACAGGGATCGGCAACTATGGCTACACCTTC. It codes for CASSARTGIGNYGYTF.

The rearrangement joins TRBV2 to TRBJ1-1, with D perhaps TRBD1 (6 bases). Looked up from germline, CDR1 is SNHLY and CDR2 is FYNNEI. The ends were cut back, 1 base at V and 0 bases at J, with 18 bases in the middle. The CDR3 loop spans 18 amino acids. The CDR3 DNA sequence: TGTGCCAGCAGTGAAGAGTTCGGGTTGGGGGCTGTGAACACTGAAGCTTTCTTT. This encodes CASSEEFGLGAVNTEAFF.

This chain joins TRBV7-3 and TRBJ2-1; D might be TRBD1 (6 bases). V gave up 1 base and J gave up 4 bases, with 8 bases separating them. The germline gives CDR1 SGHTA, CDR2 FQGTGA. The CDR3 contains 14 residues. CDR3 sequence: CASSLKDSYNEQFF. In DNA, the CDR3 is TGTGCCAGCAGCTTAAAGGACAGTTACAATGAGCAGTTCTTC. Full variable domain (rest looked up from reference TRBV7-3 and TRBJ2-1): GAGVSQTPSNKVTEKGKYVELRCDPISGHTALYWYRQSLGQGPEFLIYFQGTGAADDSGLPNDRFFAVRPEGSVSTLKIQRTERGDSAVYLCASSLKDSYNEQFFGPGTRLTVL.

V and J are TRBV7-9 and TRBJ2-2, with D tentatively TRBD1 (5 bases). The CDR3 covers 15 residues. Trimming took 5 bases from V and 4 from J, leaving 14 bases between them. Germline CDR1 SEHNR, CDR2 FQNEAQ (reference sequence). This CDR3 reads CASSPRQTRTGELFF. Written as DNA, the CDR3 is TGTGCCAGCAGCCCGCGACAGACCCGCACCGGGGAGCTGTTTTTT. The entire variable domain, with the rest obtained from reference TRBV7-9 and TRBJ2-2, is as follows: DTGVSQNPRHKITKRGQNVTFRCDPISEHNRLYWYRQTLGQGPEFLTYFQNEAQLEKSRLLSDRFSAERPKGSFSTLEIQRTEQGDSAMYLCASSPRQTRTGELFFGEGSRLTVL.

The gene calls are TRBV7-9 and TRBJ1-2; the match to TRBD1 covers 12 bases. Germline loops: CDR1 SEHNR, CDR2 FQNEAQ (reference sequence). The CDR3 has 15 residues. J gave up 3 bases and V 4 bases, and 3 bases lay outside the gene matches. The CDR3 is CASSSGTGGDYGYTF. The CDR3 nucleotides are TGTGCCAGCAGCTCAGGGACAGGGGGCGACTATGGCTACACCTTC.

This clone was counted only a few times. The genes are TRBV7-2 and TRBJ2-5, with unresolved D. The V gene lost 2 bases and the J gene lost 5 bases, with 9 bases spanning the gap. The CDR3 runs to 13 residues. Germline-derived CDR1 and CDR2 are SGHTA and FQGNSA. The DNA for the CDR3 is TGTGCCAGCAGCTTAACTCAGGCGGAGACCCAGTACTTC. This encodes CASSLTQAETQYF.

The chain couples TRBV6-5 to TRBJ2-7; D remains ambiguous. The V gene lost 2 bases and the J gene lost 7 bases, with 15 bases spanning the gap. In germline, CDR1 is MNHEY, CDR2 SVGAGI. The CDR3 is made up of 14 amino acids. The CDR3 region is CASSYPHAQREQYF. The CDR3 DNA reads TGTGCCAGCAGTTACCCGCATGCTCAGCGTGAGCAGTACTTC.

J is TRBJ2-5 and V is TRBV5-4, with unresolved D. This CDR3 has 13 amino acids. Trimming pared 1 base from V and 1 base from J, leaving 5 bases between. Germline CDR1 is SGHNT and CDR2 is YYREEE (reference sequence). CDR3 DNA sequence: TGTGCCAGCAGCTTGAACTCCCAAGAGACCCAGTACTTC. Residues: CASSLNSQETQYF.

The chain couples TRBV7-2 to TRBJ2-1; no clear D gene. V lost 2 bases and J lost 5, with 10 bases in between. Germline CDR1 reads SGHTA; CDR2 reads FQGNSA. The CDR3 sequence is 14 residues long. DNA of the CDR3: TGTGCCAGCAGCTTATTTAGATCTAACAATGAGCAGTTCTTC. It is translated as CASSLFRSNNEQFF.

The sample holds one count of this clone. The chain carries TRBV7-2 and TRBJ1-6; 7 bases line up with TRBD1. CDR1 SGHTA and CDR2 FQGNSA come from the germline V gene. The V segment lost 2 bases and the J segment 7 bases; nucleotides outside the gene matches: 5. The CDR3 totals 15 residues. The CDR3 nucleotides are TGTGCCAGCAGCTTAAGGACAGGCCACAATTCACCCCTCCACTTT. Translating gives CASSLRTGHNSPLHF.

The rearrangement uses TRBV7-9 and TRBJ1-2; perhaps TRBD1 as D (5 bases). The CDR3 loop spans 14 amino acids. The germline gives CDR1 SEHNR, CDR2 FQNEAQ (reference sequence). V dropped 5 bases and J dropped 0 bases, with 10 bases sitting between them. The CDR3 spells CASSRGTANYGYTF. In nucleotides, the CDR3 is TGTGCCAGCAGCCGGGGGACGGCTAACTATGGCTACACCTTC. Using reference TRBV7-9 and TRBJ1-2 for the parts outside the CDR3, the full variable domain is DTGVSQNPRHKITKRGQNVTFRCDPISEHNRLYWYRQTLGQGPEFLTYFQNEAQLEKSRLLSDRFSAERPKGSFSTLEIQRTEQGDSAMYLCASSRGTANYGYTFGSGTRLTVV.

V and J are TRBV5-1 and TRBJ2-3; 9 bases are a match to TRBD1. J gave up 0 bases and V 0 bases, and 2 bases lay outside the gene matches. This CDR3 spans 16 amino acids. In germline, CDR1 is SGHRS, CDR2 YFSETQ. CDR3 region: CASSLGGQGSTDTQYF. CDR3 coding DNA: TGCGCCAGCAGCTTGGGCGGACAGGGGAGCACAGATACGCAGTATTTT.

Of note for this clone: At one end the junction does not follow the germline gene, possibly because of a read error. The V gene is TRBV14, the J gene TRBJ1-2; maybe TRBD1 (5 bases). Germline CDR1 SGHDN, CDR2 FVKESK. The CDR3 has 13 amino acids. The CDR3 spells CASGQGANYGYTF. The CDR3 DNA reads TGTGCCAGCGGCCAAGGGGCGAACTATGGCTACACCTTC.

The chain links TRBV3-1 (or the pseudogene TRBV3-2) to TRBJ1-1, with no clear D. The V gene lost 0 bases and the J gene lost 2 bases, with 7 bases spanning the gap. Germline lookup yields CDR1 LGHDT and CDR2 YNNKEL (reference sequence). The CDR3 spans 14 residues. CDR3 DNA sequence: TGTGCCAGCAGCCAAGATAGTAAAAACACTGAAGCTTTCTTT. As protein: CASSQDSKNTEAFF.

This clone has just a few counts. This sequence joins TRBV3-1 (or the pseudogene TRBV3-2) and TRBJ2-2; a possible D gene is TRBD1 (6 bases). V was shortened by 6 bases and J by 7 bases, with 15 bases between the two germline ends. The CDR3 has 14 residues. CDR1 LGHDT and CDR2 YNNKEL come from the germline V gene (reference sequence). CDR3 nucleotide sequence: TGTGCCAGCAGAAACCAGGGGTACGGCGGGGAGCTGTTTTTT. Translation: CASRNQGYGGELFF.

The chain links TRBV9 to TRBJ2-2; a possible D gene is TRBD2 (5 bases). The CDR3 contains 14 residues. Germline CDR1 is SGDLS and CDR2 is YYNGEE. Between the trimmed V and J ends, which lost 2 bases and 5 bases, there was a span of 10 bases. The CDR3 region has the DNA TGTGCCAGCAGCGTCCGGGGTGGTACCGGGGAGCTGTTTTTT. Translating gives CASSVRGGTGELFF.

The chain recombines TRBV30 with TRBJ2-7; 9 bases align to TRBD1. Losses at the gene ends were 3 bases for V and 10 bases for J; bases not matched to a gene: 13. The CDR3 has 14 residues. Germline-derived CDR1 and CDR2 are GTSNPN and SVGIG (reference sequence). The CDR3 nucleotides are TGTGCCTGGAGACCCCCGGGACAGGGCCACAGTCAGTACTTC. Translating it yields CAWRPPGQGHSQYF.

The genes are TRBV6-6 and TRBJ1-6, with D possibly being TRBD1 (6 bases). Germline CDR1 is MNHNY and CDR2 is SVGAGI (reference sequence). The CDR3 consists of 17 residues. Trimming left V 5 bases short and J 13 bases short, with 27 bases between. The CDR3 loop reads CASSQTGRKGDIVPLHF. CDR3 DNA: TGTGCCAGCAGTCAGACAGGTCGTAAGGGCGATATTGTCCCCCTCCACTTT.

This chain's CDR3 is CASSASPYSYEQYF. The CDR3 coding sequence is TGCGCCAGCAGTGCCTCTCCCTACTCCTACGAGCAGTACTTC. This chain links TRBV10-1 with TRBJ2-7, with D hard to call. The CDR3 runs to 14 residues. Germline-derived CDR1 and CDR2 are WNHNN and SYGVQD (reference sequence). The V gene lost 4 bases and the J gene lost 0 bases, with 10 bases spanning the gap.

V is TRBV19 and J is TRBJ2-7; unclear D gene. Deletions cut 3 bases from V and 3 bases from J, with 12 bases between. The CDR3 loop spans 14 amino acids. In germline, CDR1 is LNHDA, CDR2 SQIVND (reference sequence). The CDR3 DNA reads TGTGCCAGTAGTATTGCCCCCACTAACTACGAGCAGTACTTC. Encoded protein: CASSIAPTNYEQYF.

This sequence joins TRBV5-4 and TRBJ2-3; TRBD2 matches at 8 bases. The ends lost 1 base at V and 3 bases at J; junction bases unmatched: 4. The germline CDR1 and CDR2 sequences are SGHNT and YYREEE (reference sequence). This CDR3 contains 15 residues. This CDR3 is CASSLYGGGTDTQYF. CDR3 sequence (DNA): TGTGCCAGCAGCTTGTACGGGGGGGGTACAGATACGCAGTATTTT.

V gene TRBV7-2 combines with J gene TRBJ2-5; TRBD2 aligns across 14 bases. Losses at the gene ends were 1 base for V and 4 bases for J; bases not matched to a gene: 11. The germline V gene encodes CDR1 SGHTA and CDR2 FQGNSA. CDR3 length: 19 amino acids. The CDR3 DNA reads TGTGCCAGCAGCTTAGTGAGACTAGCGGGGGGGCCGTGGTCAGAGACCCAGTACTTC. Its protein product is CASSLVRLAGGPWSETQYF.

The chain recombines TRBV27 with TRBJ2-4; 10 bases fit TRBD1. Germline CDR1 MNHEY, CDR2 SMNVEV (reference sequence). V lost 7 bases, J lost 9 bases, and 6 bases stayed unmatched. CDR3 length: 13 amino acids. The CDR3, as DNA: TGTGCCAGCACCCCGACAGGGGGCAGCATTCAGTACTTC. The encoded protein is CASTPTGGSIQYF.